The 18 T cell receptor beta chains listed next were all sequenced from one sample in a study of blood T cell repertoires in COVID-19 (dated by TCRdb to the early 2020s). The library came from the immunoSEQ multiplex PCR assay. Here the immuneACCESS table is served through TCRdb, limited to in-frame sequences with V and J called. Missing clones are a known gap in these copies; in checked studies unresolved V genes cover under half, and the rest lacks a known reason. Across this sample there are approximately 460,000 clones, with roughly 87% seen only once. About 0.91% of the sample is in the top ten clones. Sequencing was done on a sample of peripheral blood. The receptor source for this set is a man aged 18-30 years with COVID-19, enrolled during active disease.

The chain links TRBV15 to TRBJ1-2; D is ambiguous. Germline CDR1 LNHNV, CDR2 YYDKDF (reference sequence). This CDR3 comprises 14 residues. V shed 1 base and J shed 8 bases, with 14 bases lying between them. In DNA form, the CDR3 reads TGTGCCACCAGCAGAGTTAGCTCTTCAGCGGGCTACACCTTC. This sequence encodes CATSRVSSSAGYTF.

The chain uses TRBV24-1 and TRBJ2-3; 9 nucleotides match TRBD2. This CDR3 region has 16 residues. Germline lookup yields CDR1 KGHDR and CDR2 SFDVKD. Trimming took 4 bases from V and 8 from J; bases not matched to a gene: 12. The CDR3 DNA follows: TGTGCCACCAGTGAAAAGACTAGCGGACGGGGTCCTACGCAGTATTTT. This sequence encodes CATSEKTSGRGPTQYF.

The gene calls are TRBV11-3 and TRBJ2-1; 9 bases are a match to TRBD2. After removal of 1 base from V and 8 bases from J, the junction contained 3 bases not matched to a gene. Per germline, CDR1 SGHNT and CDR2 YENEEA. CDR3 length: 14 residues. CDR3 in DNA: TGTGCCAGCAGCTTAGTGGGACTAGCTTATGAGCAGTTCTTC. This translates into CASSLVGLAYEQFF.

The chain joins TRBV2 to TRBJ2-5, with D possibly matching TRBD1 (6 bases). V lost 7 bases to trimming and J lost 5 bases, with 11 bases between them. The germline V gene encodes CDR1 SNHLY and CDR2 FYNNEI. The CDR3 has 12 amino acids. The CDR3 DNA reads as TGTGCCAGCACCGGGACACCGGAGACCCAGTACTTC. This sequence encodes CASTGTPETQYF.

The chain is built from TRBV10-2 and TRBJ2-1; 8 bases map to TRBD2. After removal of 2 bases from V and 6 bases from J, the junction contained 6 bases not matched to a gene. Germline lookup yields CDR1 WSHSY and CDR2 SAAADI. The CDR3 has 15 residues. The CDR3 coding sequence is TGCGCCAGCAGTGAGGACCAGCGGGAGATCAATGAGCAGTTCTTC. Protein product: CASSEDQREINEQFF.

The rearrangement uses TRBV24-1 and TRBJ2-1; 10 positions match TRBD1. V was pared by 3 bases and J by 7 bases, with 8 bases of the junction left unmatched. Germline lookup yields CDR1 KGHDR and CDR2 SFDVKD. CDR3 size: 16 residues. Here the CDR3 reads CATSDPRQGAQNEQFF. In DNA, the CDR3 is TGTGCCACCAGTGATCCAAGACAGGGGGCGCAGAATGAGCAGTTCTTC.

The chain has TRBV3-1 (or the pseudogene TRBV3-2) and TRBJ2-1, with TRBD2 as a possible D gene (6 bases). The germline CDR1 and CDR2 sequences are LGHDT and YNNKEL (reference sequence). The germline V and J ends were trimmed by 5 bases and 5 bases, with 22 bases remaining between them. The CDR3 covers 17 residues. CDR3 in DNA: TGTGCCAGCAGCGCCTCTGACCGGAGACTAGGAAACAATGAGCAGTTCTTC. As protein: CASSASDRRLGNNEQFF.

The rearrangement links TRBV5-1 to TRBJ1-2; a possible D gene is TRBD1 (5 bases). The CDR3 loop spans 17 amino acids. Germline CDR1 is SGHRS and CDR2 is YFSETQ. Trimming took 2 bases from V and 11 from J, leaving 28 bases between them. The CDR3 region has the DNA TGCGCCAGCAGCTTAGGGGAGGGTCTCCTGCCCCTCTTGGGGTACACCTTC. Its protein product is CASSLGEGLLPLLGYTF. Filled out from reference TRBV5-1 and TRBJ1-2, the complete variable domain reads KAGVTQTPRYLIKTRGQQVTLSCSPISGHRSVSWYQQTPGQGLQFLFEYFSETQRNKGNFPGRFSGRQFSNSRSEMNVSTLELGDSALYLCASSLGEGLLPLLGYTFGSGTRLTVV.

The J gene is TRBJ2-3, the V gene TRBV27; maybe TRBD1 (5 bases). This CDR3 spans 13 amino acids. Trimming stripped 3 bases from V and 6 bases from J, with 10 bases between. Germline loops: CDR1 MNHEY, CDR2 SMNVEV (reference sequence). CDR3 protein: CASSFQGSDTQYF. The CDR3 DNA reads TGTGCCAGCAGTTTTCAGGGAAGCGATACGCAGTATTTT.

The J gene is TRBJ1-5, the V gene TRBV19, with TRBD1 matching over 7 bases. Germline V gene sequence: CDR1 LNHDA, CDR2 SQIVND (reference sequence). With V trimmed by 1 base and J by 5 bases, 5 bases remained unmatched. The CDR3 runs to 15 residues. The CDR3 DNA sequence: TGTGCCAGTAGTATAGGGGGGACAGTATATCAGCCCCAGCATTTT. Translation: CASSIGGTVYQPQHF.

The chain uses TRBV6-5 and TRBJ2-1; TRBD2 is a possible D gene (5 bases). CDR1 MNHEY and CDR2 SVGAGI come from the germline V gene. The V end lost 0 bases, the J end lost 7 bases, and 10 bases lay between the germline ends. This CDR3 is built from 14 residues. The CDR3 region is CASSYSTGNNEQFF. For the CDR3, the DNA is TGTGCCAGCAGTTACTCGACCGGGAATAATGAGCAGTTCTTC.

CDR3 DNA: TGTGCCAGCTCACCACGGGGAGGGGTAGAGACCCAGTACTTC. Its protein is CASSPRGGVETQYF. The chain is built from TRBV18 and TRBJ2-5, with 7 bases fitting TRBD2. The CDR3 spans 14 residues. The J segment lost 4 bases and the V segment lost 1 base, leaving 3 bases of the junction unmatched. Germline V CDR1 and CDR2: KGHSH, LQKENI.

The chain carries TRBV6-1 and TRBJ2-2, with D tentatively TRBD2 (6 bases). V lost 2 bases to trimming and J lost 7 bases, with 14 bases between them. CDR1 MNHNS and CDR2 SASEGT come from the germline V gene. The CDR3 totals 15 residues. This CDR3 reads CASSERRRGNGELFF. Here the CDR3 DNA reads TGTGCCAGCAGTGAACGGAGGAGGGGTAACGGGGAGCTGTTTTTT.

The CDR3 DNA follows: TGTGCCAGCAGCGTGGGACAGGGGAATAACTATGGCTACACCTTC. It translates to CASSVGQGNNYGYTF. J is TRBJ1-2 and V is TRBV5-4; TRBD1 agrees at 10 bases. Trimming at V came to 4 bases and at J to 1 base, leaving 4 bases not matched to a gene. The CDR3 runs to 15 residues. Germline V CDR1 and CDR2: SGHNT, YYREEE (reference sequence).

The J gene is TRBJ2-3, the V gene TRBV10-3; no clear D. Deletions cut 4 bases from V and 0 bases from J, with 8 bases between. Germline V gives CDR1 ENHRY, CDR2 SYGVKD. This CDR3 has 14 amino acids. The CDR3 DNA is TGTGCCATCAGTGTAGCCCCTAGCACAGATACGCAGTATTTT. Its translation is CAISVAPSTDTQYF.

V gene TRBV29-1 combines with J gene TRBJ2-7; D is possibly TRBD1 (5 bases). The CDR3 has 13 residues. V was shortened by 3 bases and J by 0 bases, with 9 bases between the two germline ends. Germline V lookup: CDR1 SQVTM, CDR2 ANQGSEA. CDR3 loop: CSVDGQNSYEQYF. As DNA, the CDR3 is TGCAGCGTTGACGGACAAAACTCCTACGAGCAGTACTTC.

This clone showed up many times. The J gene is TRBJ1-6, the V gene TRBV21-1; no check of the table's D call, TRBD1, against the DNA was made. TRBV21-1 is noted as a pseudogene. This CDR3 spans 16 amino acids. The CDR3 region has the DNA TGTGCCATCCTTCTCGACAGTTCGGTGCCAGCTTCACCCCTCCACTTT. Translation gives CAILLDSSVPASPLHF.

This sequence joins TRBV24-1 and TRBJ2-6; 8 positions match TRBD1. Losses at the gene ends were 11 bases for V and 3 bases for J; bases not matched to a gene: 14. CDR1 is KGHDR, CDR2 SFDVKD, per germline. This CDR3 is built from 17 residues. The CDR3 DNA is TGTGCCAAGCAGATCGGCAGGGGGCTATATGGGGCCAACGTCCTGACTTTC. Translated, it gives CAKQIGRGLYGANVLTF.